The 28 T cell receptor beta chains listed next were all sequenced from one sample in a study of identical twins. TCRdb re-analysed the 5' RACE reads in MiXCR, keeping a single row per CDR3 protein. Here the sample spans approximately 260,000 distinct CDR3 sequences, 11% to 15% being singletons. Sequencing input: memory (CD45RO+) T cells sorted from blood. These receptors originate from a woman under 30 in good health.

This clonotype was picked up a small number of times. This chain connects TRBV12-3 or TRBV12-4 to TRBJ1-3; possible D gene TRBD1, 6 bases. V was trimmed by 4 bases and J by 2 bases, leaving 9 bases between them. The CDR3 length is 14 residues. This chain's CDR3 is CASSYRVTGNTIYF. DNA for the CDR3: TGTGCCAGCAGTTACAGGGTTACTGGAAACACCATATATTTT.

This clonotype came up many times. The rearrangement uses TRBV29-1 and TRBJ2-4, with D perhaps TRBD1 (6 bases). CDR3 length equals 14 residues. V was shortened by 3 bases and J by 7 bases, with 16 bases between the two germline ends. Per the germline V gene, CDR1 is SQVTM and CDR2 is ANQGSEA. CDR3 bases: TGCAGCGTTGAGGGAATACAGGGAAAGAACATTCAGTACTTC. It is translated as CSVEGIQGKNIQYF.

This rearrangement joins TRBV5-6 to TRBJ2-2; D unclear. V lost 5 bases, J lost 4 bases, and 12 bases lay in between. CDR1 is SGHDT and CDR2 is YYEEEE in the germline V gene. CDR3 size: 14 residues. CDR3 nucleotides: TGTGCCAGCAGTCCGTGGGTAGTCACCGGGGAGCTGTTTTTT. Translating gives CASSPWVVTGELFF. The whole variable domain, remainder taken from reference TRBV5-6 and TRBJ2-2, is DAGVTQSPTHLIKTRGQQVTLRCSPKSGHDTVSWYQQALGQGPQFIFQYYEEEERQRGNFPDRFSGHQFPNYSSELNVNALLLGDSALYLCASSPWVVTGELFFGEGSRLTVL.

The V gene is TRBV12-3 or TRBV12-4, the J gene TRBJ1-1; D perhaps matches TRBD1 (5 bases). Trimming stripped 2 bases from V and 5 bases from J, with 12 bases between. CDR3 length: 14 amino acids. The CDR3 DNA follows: TGTGCCAGCAGTTTAACGGTTCGGGGGACTGAAGCTTTCTTT. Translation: CASSLTVRGTEAFF.

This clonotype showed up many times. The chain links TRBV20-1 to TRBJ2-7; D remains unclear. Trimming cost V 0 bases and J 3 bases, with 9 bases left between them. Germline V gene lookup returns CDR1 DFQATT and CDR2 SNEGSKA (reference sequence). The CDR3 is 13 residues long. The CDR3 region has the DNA TGCAGTGCTAGAGATCTGACGGGCTACGAGCAGTACTTC. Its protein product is CSARDLTGYEQYF.

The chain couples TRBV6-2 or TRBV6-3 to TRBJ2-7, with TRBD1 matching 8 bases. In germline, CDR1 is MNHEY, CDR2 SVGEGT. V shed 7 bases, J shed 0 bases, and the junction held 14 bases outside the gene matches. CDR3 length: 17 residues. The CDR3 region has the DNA TGTGCCAGCACGACGGGACAGGTCTTTATCAGCTCCTACGAGCAGTACTTC. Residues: CASTTGQVFISSYEQYF.

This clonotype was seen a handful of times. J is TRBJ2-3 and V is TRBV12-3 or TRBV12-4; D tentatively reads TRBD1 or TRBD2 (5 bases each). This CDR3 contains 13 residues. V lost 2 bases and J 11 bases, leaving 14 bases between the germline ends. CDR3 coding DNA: TGTGCCAGCAGTTTATCTGGGACCTCCCTGCAGTATTTT. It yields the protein CASSLSGTSLQYF.

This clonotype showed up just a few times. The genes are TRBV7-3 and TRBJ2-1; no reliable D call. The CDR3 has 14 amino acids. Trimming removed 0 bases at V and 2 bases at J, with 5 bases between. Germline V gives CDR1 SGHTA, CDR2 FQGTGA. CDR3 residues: CASSLTGTYNEQFF. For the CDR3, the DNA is TGTGCCAGCAGCTTAACGGGTACCTACAATGAGCAGTTCTTC. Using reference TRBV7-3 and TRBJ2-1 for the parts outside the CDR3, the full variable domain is GAGVSQTPSNKVTEKGKYVELRCDPISGHTALYWYRQSLGQGPEFLIYFQGTGAADDSGLPNDRFFAVRPEGSVSTLKIQRTERGDSAVYLCASSLTGTYNEQFFGPGTRLTVL.

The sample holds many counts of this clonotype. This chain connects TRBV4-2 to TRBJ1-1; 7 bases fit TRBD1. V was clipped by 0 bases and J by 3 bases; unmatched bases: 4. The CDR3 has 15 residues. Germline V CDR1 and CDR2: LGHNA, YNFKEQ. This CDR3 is CASSQDQGVDTEAFF. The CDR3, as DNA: TGTGCCAGCAGCCAAGATCAGGGGGTGGACACTGAAGCTTTCTTT.

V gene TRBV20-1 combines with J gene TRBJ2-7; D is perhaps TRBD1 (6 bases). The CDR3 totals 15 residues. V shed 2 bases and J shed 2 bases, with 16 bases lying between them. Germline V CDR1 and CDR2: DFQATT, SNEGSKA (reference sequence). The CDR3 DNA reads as TGCAGTGCTAGAACGCCAGGACAGCTGACCTACGAGCAGTACTTC. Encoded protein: CSARTPGQLTYEQYF.

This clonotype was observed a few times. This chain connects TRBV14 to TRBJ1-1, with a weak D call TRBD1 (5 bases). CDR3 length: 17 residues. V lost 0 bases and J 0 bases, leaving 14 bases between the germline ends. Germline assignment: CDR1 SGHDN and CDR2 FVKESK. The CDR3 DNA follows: TGTGCCAGCAGCCAAGAATTGGGGCGATCAATGAACACTGAAGCTTTCTTT. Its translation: CASSQELGRSMNTEAFF.

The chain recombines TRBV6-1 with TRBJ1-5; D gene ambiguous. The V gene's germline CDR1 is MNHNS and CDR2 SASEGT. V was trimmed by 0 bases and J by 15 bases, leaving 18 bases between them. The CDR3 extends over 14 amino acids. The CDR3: CASSEAGIRRLPHF. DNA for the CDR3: TGTGCCAGCAGTGAAGCAGGGATTAGACGGTTGCCGCATTTT.

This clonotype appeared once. The CDR3 sequence is CASSRGQGGLYEQYF. CDR3 in DNA: TGTGCCAGCAGTAGGGGACAGGGGGGATTATACGAGCAGTACTTC. V is TRBV7-9 and J is TRBJ2-7, with 11 bases matching TRBD1. The germline V gene has CDR1 SEHNR and CDR2 FQNEAQ (reference sequence). The V and J ends lost 6 bases and 4 bases, in that order; junction bases with no gene match: 8. CDR3 size: 15 residues.

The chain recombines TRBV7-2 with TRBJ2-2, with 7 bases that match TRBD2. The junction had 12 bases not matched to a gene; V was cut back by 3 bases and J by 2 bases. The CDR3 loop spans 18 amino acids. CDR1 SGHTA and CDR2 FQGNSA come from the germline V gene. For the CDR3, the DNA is TGTGCCAGCAGCTTCAGCGGGATCCTCCTATTCAACACCGGGGAGCTGTTTTTT. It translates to CASSFSGILLFNTGELFF.

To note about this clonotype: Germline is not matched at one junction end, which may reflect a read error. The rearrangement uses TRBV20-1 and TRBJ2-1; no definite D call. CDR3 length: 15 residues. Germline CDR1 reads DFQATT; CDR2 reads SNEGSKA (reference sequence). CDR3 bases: TGCAGTGCCCTTCGGACCGGGTGGTCCTCCAATGAGCAGTTCTTC. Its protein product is CSALRTGWSSNEQFF.

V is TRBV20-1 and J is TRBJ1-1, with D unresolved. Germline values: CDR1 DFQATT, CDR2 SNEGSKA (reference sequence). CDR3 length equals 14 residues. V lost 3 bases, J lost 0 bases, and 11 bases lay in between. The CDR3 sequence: CSASPLRMNTEAFF. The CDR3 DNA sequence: TGCAGTGCTAGTCCTTTGAGGATGAACACTGAAGCTTTCTTT.

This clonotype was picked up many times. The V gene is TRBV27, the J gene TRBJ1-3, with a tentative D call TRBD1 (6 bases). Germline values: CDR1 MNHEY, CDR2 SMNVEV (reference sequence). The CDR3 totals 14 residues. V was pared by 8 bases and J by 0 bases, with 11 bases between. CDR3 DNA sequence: TGTGCCAGCCGAGACAGGAACTCTGGAAACACCATATATTTT. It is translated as CASRDRNSGNTIYF.

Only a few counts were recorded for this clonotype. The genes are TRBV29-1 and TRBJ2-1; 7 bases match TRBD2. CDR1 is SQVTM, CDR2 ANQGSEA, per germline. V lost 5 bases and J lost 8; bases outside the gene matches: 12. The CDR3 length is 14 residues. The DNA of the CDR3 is TGCAGCGTTCGGTACGGGAGGATTAGCGATGAGCAGTTCTTC. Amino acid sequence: CSVRYGRISDEQFF.

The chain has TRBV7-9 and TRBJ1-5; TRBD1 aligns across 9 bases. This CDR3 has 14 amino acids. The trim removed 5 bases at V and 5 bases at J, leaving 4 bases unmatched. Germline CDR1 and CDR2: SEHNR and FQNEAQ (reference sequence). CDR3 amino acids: CASSTGQGYQPQHF. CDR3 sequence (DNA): TGTGCCAGCAGCACCGGACAGGGGTATCAGCCCCAGCATTTT.

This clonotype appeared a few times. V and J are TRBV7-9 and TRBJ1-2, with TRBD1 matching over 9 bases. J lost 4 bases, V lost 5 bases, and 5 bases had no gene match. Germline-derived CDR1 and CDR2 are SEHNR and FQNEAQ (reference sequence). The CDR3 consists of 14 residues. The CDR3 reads CASSEGQGFYGYTF. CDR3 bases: TGTGCCAGCAGCGAGGGACAGGGTTTCTATGGCTACACCTTC.

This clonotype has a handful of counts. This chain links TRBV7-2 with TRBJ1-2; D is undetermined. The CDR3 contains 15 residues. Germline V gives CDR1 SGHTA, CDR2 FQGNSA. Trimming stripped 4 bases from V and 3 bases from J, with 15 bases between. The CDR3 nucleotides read TGTGCCAGCAGCTCGGGTTGGCTCACCCACTATGGCTACACCTTC. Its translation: CASSSGWLTHYGYTF.

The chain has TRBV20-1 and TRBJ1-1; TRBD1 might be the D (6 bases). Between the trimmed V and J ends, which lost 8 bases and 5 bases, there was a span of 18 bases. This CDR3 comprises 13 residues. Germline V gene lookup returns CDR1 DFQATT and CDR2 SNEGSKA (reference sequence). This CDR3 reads CSPTIQGNTEAFF. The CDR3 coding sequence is TGCAGTCCTACCATCCAGGGGAATACTGAAGCTTTCTTT.

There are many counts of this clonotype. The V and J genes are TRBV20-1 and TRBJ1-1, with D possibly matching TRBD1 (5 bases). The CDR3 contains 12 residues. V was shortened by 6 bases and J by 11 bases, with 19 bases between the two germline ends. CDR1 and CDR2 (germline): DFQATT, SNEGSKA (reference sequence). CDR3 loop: CSAQPTGVGAFF. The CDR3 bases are TGCAGTGCGCAACCGACGGGGGTTGGGGCTTTCTTT.

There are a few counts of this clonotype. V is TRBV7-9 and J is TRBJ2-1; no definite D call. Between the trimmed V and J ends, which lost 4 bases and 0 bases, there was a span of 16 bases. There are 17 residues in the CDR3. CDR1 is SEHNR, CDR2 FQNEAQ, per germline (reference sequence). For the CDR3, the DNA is TGTGCCAGCAGCTCCGGGTCGTGGCGGAGCTCCTACAATGAGCAGTTCTTC. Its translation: CASSSGSWRSSYNEQFF.

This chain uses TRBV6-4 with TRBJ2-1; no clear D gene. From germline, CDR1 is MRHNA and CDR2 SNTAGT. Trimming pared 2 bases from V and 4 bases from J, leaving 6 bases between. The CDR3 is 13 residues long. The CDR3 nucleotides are TGTGCCAGCAGTGACGATGGGTACAATGAGCAGTTCTTC. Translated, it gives CASSDDGYNEQFF.

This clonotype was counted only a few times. The chain's CDR3 is CASSTYLTDTQYF. The CDR3 DNA reads TGTGCCAGCAGCACCTACCTCACAGATACGCAGTATTTT. The genes are TRBV5-6 and TRBJ2-3, with D uncertain. CDR3 length equals 13 residues. Germline CDR1 SGHDT, CDR2 YYEEEE. V was trimmed by 4 bases and J by 2 bases, leaving 8 bases between them.

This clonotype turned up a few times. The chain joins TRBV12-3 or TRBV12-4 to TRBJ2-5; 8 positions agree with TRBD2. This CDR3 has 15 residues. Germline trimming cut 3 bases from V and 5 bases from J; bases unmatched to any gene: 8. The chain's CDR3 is CASSFGGAMTETQYF. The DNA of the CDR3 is TGTGCCAGCAGTTTCGGGGGGGCCATGACGGAGACCCAGTACTTC.

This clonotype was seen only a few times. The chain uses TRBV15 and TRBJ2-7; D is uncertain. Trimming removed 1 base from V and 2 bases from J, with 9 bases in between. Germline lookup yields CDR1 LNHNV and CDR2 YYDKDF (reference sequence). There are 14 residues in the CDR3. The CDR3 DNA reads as TGTGCCACCAGCAGAGTCAGTGTGACCTACGAGCAGTACTTC. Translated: CATSRVSVTYEQYF. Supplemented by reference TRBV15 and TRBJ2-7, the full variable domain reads DAMVIQNPRYQVTQFGKPVTLSCSQTLNHNVMYWYQQKSSQAPKLLFHYYDKDFNNEADTPDNFQSRRPNTSFCFLDIRSPGLGDTAMYLCATSRVSVTYEQYFGPGTRLTVT.